The clone carrying this TCR beta chain came up many times. The data derive from a study of spatial heterogeneity in lung cancer. TCRdb re-analysed the 5' RACE reads in MiXCR, keeping a single row per CDR3 protein. The sample gives about 4,000 distinct CDR3 sequences, 16% of which show up once; roughly 65% is in the top ten. Noted time point: sample taken at primary tumor resection. Unsorted whole RNA of tumor, nontumor lung or frozen PBMC was sequenced. Sample: PBMCs, taken at surgery. This TCR came from a male donor with early-stage non-small cell lung cancer.

CDR3 sequence (DNA): TGTGCCAGCAGTTATCTGCCTTTCCAAGAGACCCAGTACTTC. This translates into CASSYLPFQETQYF. This chain connects TRBV6-2 or TRBV6-3 to TRBJ2-5; no firm D call. CDR3 length: 14 amino acids. CDR1 is MNHEY, CDR2 SVGEGT, per germline. V was pared by 3 bases and J by 1 base, with 9 bases between.